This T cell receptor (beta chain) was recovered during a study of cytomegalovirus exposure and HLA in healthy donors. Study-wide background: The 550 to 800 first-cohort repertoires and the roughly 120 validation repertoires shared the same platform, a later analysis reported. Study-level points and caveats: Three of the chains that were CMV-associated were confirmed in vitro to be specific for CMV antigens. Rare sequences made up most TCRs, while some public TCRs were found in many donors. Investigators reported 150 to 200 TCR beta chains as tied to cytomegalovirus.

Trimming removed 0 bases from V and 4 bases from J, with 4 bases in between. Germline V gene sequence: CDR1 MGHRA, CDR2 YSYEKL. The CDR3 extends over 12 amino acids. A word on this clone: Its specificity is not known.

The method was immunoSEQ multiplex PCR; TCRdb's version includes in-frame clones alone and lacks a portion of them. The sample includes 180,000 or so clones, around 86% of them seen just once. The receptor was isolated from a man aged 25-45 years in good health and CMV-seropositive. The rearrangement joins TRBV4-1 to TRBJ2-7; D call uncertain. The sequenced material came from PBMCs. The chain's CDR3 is CASSQDGYEQYF. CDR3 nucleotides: TGCGCCAGCAGCCAAGATGGATACGAGCAGTACTTC.